This T cell receptor beta chain appears in the sequencing data of a study of early T cells in non-severe SARS-CoV-2 infection. Trimming took 4 bases from V and 0 from J, leaving 11 bases between them. The V gene's germline CDR1 is SGHTS and CDR2 YDEGEE. CDR3 length: 16 amino acids. The TCR library protocol was used to attach unique molecular identifiers. These identifiers were attached to individual cDNA molecules. TCRdb used MiXCR to reprocess the 5' RACE reads, holding one entry per CDR3 protein. The sample holds about 98,000 distinct CDR3 sequences, around 10% seen once. Study-level points and caveats: The VDJdb matching leaned toward anti-spike CD8 responses and overlooked private and CD4 specificities.

Ten or more counts support this clonotype. Its cognate antigen is unknown. Source material: whole blood. The clonotype comes from an adult who was a healthcare worker with PCR-confirmed SARS-CoV-2 infection or an uninfected control (not recorded which). The J gene is TRBJ2-6, the V gene TRBV5-8; possible D gene TRBD2, 5 bases. This CDR3 reads CASSRHAGSGANVLTF. In DNA, the CDR3 is TGTGCCAGCAGCCGGCACGCGGGCTCTGGGGCCAACGTCCTGACTTTC. Supplemented by reference TRBV5-8 and TRBJ2-6, the full variable domain reads EAGVTQSPTHLIKTRGQQATLRCSPISGHTSVYWYQQALGLGLQFLLWYDEGEERNRGNFPPRFSGRQFPNYSSELNVNALELEDSALYLCASSRHAGSGANVLTFGAGSRLTVL.